This T cell receptor beta chain was sequenced in a study of blood T cell repertoires in COVID-19. Study-level information: PBMCs, B-cell-depleted T cells, or T cells provided the cDNA or gDNA that made up the material.

Trimming stripped 2 bases from V and 8 bases from J, with 15 bases between. This CDR3 spans 14 amino acids. The germline V gene has CDR1 SEHNR and CDR2 FQNEAQ (reference sequence). Original processing methods: Reference gene primer amplification in the assay estimated nucleated cell counts. Measured with immunoSEQ multiplex PCR; TCRdb has only the in-frame clones, and not every one. The V and J calls and clone size were taken over from that table, and D and trimming were inferred from the DNA. Here the sample spans about 78,000 clones, about 83% being singletons. This clone was detected once. Sequencing was carried out using peripheral blood. This sequence originates from a man in his forties or fifties with acute or convalescent COVID-19. The J gene is TRBJ1-1, the V gene TRBV7-9, with D possibly TRBD1 on 5 matching bases. In DNA, the CDR3 is TGTGCCAGCAGCTTAAGCGGGACCCGACCGGAAGCTTTCTTT. Translated: CASSLSGTRPEAFF. Full variable domain (missing parts from reference TRBV7-9 and TRBJ1-1): DTGVSQNPRHKITKRGQNVTFRCDPISEHNRLYWYRQTLGQGPEFLTYFQNEAQLEKSRLLSDRFSAERPKGSFSTLEIQRTEQGDSAMYLCASSLSGTRPEAFFGQGTRLTVV.